Each of the 27 T cell receptor beta chains below was sequenced from the same sample in a study of post-analysis software for immune sequencing data. Regarding the study as a whole: TRBV segments more frequent in patients than in controls numbered roughly 5 and included TRBV5-6, TRBV5-1 and TRBV20-1.

Researchers reported that TCR beta cDNA libraries carried unique molecular identifiers. TCRdb analysed the PCR reads with MiXCR anew, one entry per CDR3 protein. Found here are some 190,000 distinct CDR3 sequences, 29% of them singletons; the top ten hold less than 4%. These receptors have no known antigen. Sequencing was performed on blood. The source is a girl aged 2 to 17 with multiple sclerosis.

This chain links TRBV28 with TRBJ1-1; 7 bases fit TRBD1. The germline V gene encodes CDR1 MDHEN and CDR2 SYDVKM. Unmatched junction bases numbered 5, after V lost 5 bases and J lost 5 bases. The CDR3 sequence is 13 residues long. This chain's CDR3 is CASSTYRGTEAFF. In nucleotides, the CDR3 is TGTGCCAGCAGTACGTACAGGGGTACTGAAGCTTTCTTT. Supplemented by reference TRBV28 and TRBJ1-1, the full variable domain reads DVKVTQSSRYLVKRTGEKVFLECVQDMDHENMFWYRQDPGLGLRLIYFSYDVKMKEKGDIPEGYSVSREKKERFSLILESASTNQTSMYLCASSTYRGTEAFFGQGTRLTVV.

This clonotype has a handful of counts. The rearrangement joins TRBV12-3 or TRBV12-4 to TRBJ1-1; a possible D gene is TRBD1 (5 bases). The CDR3 is 15 residues long. V was clipped by 5 bases and J by 7 bases, with 20 bases between them. The CDR3 is CASSPDRGFFDEAFF. CDR3 bases: TGTGCCAGCAGTCCTGACCGGGGCTTCTTCGATGAAGCTTTCTTT.

This clonotype was found many times. The V gene is TRBV5-1, the J gene TRBJ2-7; no clear D. Germline loops: CDR1 SGHRS, CDR2 YFSETQ. V was pared by 2 bases and J by 5 bases, with 5 bases between. This CDR3 has 11 residues. The CDR3 region has the DNA TGCGCCAGCAGCTTCAACGACGAGCAGTACTTC. It specifies CASSFNDEQYF. The full variable domain, in which reference TRBV5-1 and TRBJ2-7 provide the parts outside the CDR3, is KAGVTQTPRYLIKTRGQQVTLSCSPISGHRSVSWYQQTPGQGLQFLFEYFSETQRNKGNFPGRFSGRQFSNSRSEMNVSTLELGDSALYLCASSFNDEQYFGPGTRLTVT.

Regarding this clonotype: A much larger clone lies a single base off, so this may be a read error. V gene TRBV10-3 combines with J gene TRBJ1-2; 7 bases agree with TRBD1. The CDR3 length is 12 residues. CDR1 is ENHRY and CDR2 is SYGVKD in the germline V gene. CDR3 amino acids: CATAGGDYDYTF. The CDR3 region has the DNA TGTGCCACGGCAGGGGGGGACTATGACTACACCTTC.

This clonotype was detected many times. This chain connects TRBV6-5 to TRBJ1-2; 7 nucleotides match TRBD1. The length of the CDR3 is 16 residues. V was clipped by 2 bases and J by 6 bases; unmatched bases: 12. Germline CDR1 reads MNHEY; CDR2 reads SVGAGI. The CDR3 region has the DNA TGTGCCAGCAGTTACGCCGGGGCAGGGGGAATCGATGGCTACACCTTC. Translated: CASSYAGAGGIDGYTF.

This chain uses TRBV7-2 with TRBJ1-4; 7 nucleotides align to TRBD1. V lost 6 bases, J lost 4 bases, and 11 bases stayed unmatched. The CDR3 extends over 16 amino acids. Germline-derived CDR1 and CDR2 are SGHTA and FQGNSA. CDR3 protein: CASSRPRDSVNEKLFF. The CDR3 DNA sequence: TGTGCCAGCAGTCGCCCCCGGGACAGCGTTAATGAAAAACTGTTTTTT.

The sample holds a few counts of this clonotype. The rearrangement uses TRBV28 and TRBJ1-5; no reliable D call. The CDR3 contains 15 residues. The ends were cut back, 6 bases at V and 4 bases at J, with 16 bases in the middle. CDR1 and CDR2 (germline): MDHEN, SYDVKM. The CDR3 DNA is TGTGCCAGCAGAGACGCCCTTGGTTCGAATCAGCCCCAGCATTTT. As protein: CASRDALGSNQPQHF.

The CDR3 DNA reads TGTGCCAGCAGCGTAGAGAGGGGGCCGGGCACTGAAGCTTTCTTT. It encodes CASSVERGPGTEAFF. This chain connects TRBV9 to TRBJ1-1; TRBD1 matches 7 bases. The CDR3 consists of 15 residues. The ends lost 0 bases at V and 4 bases at J; junction bases unmatched: 6. CDR1 SGDLS and CDR2 YYNGEE come from the germline V gene.

The CDR3 loop reads CASSGQSGTEAFF. As DNA, the CDR3 is TGTGCCAGCAGCGGACAGTCGGGCACTGAAGCTTTCTTT. V and J are TRBV7-3 and TRBJ1-1; TRBD1 might be the D (6 bases). Trimming took off 5 bases at V and 4 bases at J, with 11 bases between the two ends. Germline-derived CDR1 and CDR2 are SGHTA and FQGTGA. The CDR3 has 13 residues.

The V gene is TRBV29-1, the J gene TRBJ2-2; 8 bases are shared with TRBD1. V gave up 4 bases and J gave up 5 bases; unmatched junction bases: 6. The CDR3 covers 14 residues. Germline CDR1 SQVTM, CDR2 ANQGSEA. For the CDR3, the DNA is TGCAGCGTTGGAGGACAGGGTGGTACCGGGGAGCTGTTTTTT. This gives the protein CSVGGQGGTGELFF.

Note on this clonotype: A much larger clone differs from this one at a single base, so this may be a read error. V and J are TRBV11-2 and TRBJ1-2; D call uncertain. The CDR3 extends over 15 amino acids. Looked up from germline, CDR1 is SGHAT and CDR2 is FQNNGV. Between the trimmed V and J ends, which lost 1 base and 4 bases, there was a span of 13 bases. This CDR3 is CASSLGTDSGYGYTF. DNA for the CDR3: TGTGCCAGCAGCTTAGGGACCGATTCGGGCTATGGCTACACCTTC.

V and J are TRBV5-1 and TRBJ1-3; D possibly corresponds to TRBD1 (5 bases). V lost 3 bases to trimming and J lost 2 bases, with 18 bases between them. The CDR3 covers 17 residues. In germline, CDR1 is SGHRS, CDR2 YFSETQ. The CDR3 sequence is CASSSGGGELAGNTIYF. The CDR3 DNA reads as TGCGCCAGCAGCTCCGGCGGGGGGGAGCTAGCTGGAAACACCATATATTTT.

The chain couples TRBV28 to TRBJ2-1; 7 bases are shared with TRBD2. The V segment lost 6 bases and the J segment 5 bases; nucleotides outside the gene matches: 13. The CDR3 spans 16 residues. The germline gives CDR1 MDHEN, CDR2 SYDVKM. The CDR3 is CASSRLLARTDNEQFF. The CDR3 DNA follows: TGTGCCAGCAGCCGCCTACTAGCGAGAACCGACAATGAGCAGTTCTTC.

On this clonotype: A read error may be the cause here, since a much bigger clone is one base away. This chain uses TRBV6-6 with TRBJ2-5; D uncertain. CDR3 length: 12 residues. Germline lookup yields CDR1 MNHNY and CDR2 SVGAGI (reference sequence). The CDR3 is CARSRYQETQYF. The CDR3 bases are TGTGCCCGCAGCCGGTACCAAGAGACCCAGTACTTC.

Notes on this clonotype: This may stem from a read error, because a much larger clone lies one nucleotide away. V usage is TRBV5-1 and J usage is TRBJ2-3; TRBD1 is a possible D gene (5 bases). The CDR3 totals 15 residues. Germline CDR1 is SGHRS and CDR2 is YFSETQ. The CDR3 DNA reads TGCGCCGGCAGCCTACCTCTAGGGGTCACAGATACGCAGTATTTT. Protein sequence: CAGSLPLGVTDTQYF.

This clonotype was observed once. Germline is not matched at one junction end, which may reflect a read error. V is TRBV6-1 and J is TRBJ1-5, with D unclear. Looked up from germline, CDR1 is MNHNS and CDR2 is SASEGT. The CDR3 runs 11 residues. The CDR3 nucleotides are TGTGCCAGCAGCGGCAATCGGCCCCAGCATTTT. Its protein product is CASSGNRPQHF.

This clonotype was seen at least ten times. The rearrangement joins TRBV29-1 to TRBJ1-1; D call uncertain. The length of the CDR3 is 12 residues. Trimming left V 6 bases short and J 2 bases short, with 10 bases between. Germline assignment: CDR1 SQVTM and CDR2 ANQGSEA. DNA of the CDR3: TGCAGCGTAAAGCCCCTTAACACTGAAGCTTTCTTT. Protein product: CSVKPLNTEAFF.

The J gene is TRBJ2-1, the V gene TRBV21-1; TRBD2, the table's D call, was not compared with the DNA. TRBV21-1 is classified as a pseudogene. CDR3 length: 17 residues. The CDR3 reads CASSKDPRRVGGNEQFF. In DNA, the CDR3 is TGTGCCAGCAGCAAAGACCCGCGGCGGGTCGGCGGCAATGAGCAGTTCTTC.

The chain couples TRBV5-1 to TRBJ1-2, with 8 bases that match TRBD1. The CDR3 is 12 amino acids. The V segment lost 3 bases and the J segment 8 bases; nucleotides outside the gene matches: 3. From germline, CDR1 is SGHRS and CDR2 YFSETQ. CDR3 in amino acids: CASSWGTGGYTF. Written as DNA, the CDR3 is TGCGCCAGCAGCTGGGGGACAGGAGGCTACACCTTC.

This clonotype occurred many times. V and J are TRBV15 and TRBJ2-1; D possibly matches TRBD1 or TRBD2 (5 bases each). Germline loops: CDR1 LNHNV, CDR2 YYDKDF (reference sequence). The CDR3 is 14 amino acids. Trimming left V 9 bases short and J 2 bases short, with 14 bases between. Here the CDR3 reads CATNARGAYNEQFF. As DNA, the CDR3 is TGTGCCACTAATGCGCGAGGGGCCTACAATGAGCAGTTCTTC.

The sample holds many counts of this clonotype. The V gene is TRBV28, the J gene TRBJ1-5; 8 bases agree with TRBD1. This CDR3 has 13 residues. Losses at the gene ends were 7 bases for V and 5 bases for J; bases not matched to a gene: 4. Germline assignment: CDR1 MDHEN and CDR2 SYDVKM. The CDR3 loop reads CASNSGGDQPQHF. CDR3 in DNA: TGTGCCAGCAATTCAGGGGGCGATCAGCCCCAGCATTTT.

As for this clonotype: An end of the junction differs from the germline gene, which may be a read error. The gene calls are TRBV30 and TRBJ1-6; D unresolved. This CDR3 has 15 amino acids. Germline V gene sequence: CDR1 GTSNPN, CDR2 SVGIG (reference sequence). CDR3 protein: CAWSVSGTGYSPRHF. CDR3 bases: TGTGCCTGGAGTGTATCCGGTACGGGATATTCACCCCGCCACTTT.

J is TRBJ2-3 and V is TRBV19, with 8 bases aligning to TRBD2. Germline CDR1 and CDR2: LNHDA and SQIVND (reference sequence). V gave up 7 bases and J gave up 2 bases; unmatched junction bases: 14. This CDR3 region has 17 residues. DNA for the CDR3: TGTGCCAGTAATAGCCGAGCGGGGGAACAACCCACAGATACGCAGTATTTT. Translated: CASNSRAGEQPTDTQYF.

With respect to this clonotype: A much larger clone lies one base from this, so it may be a read error. This chain connects TRBV20-1 to TRBJ2-6; the D gene could be TRBD1 or TRBD2 (6 bases each). From germline, CDR1 is DFQATT and CDR2 SNEGSKA (reference sequence). The CDR3 consists of 14 residues. CDR3 coding DNA: TGCAGTGCTACCACAGGGACTGGGGCCAACGTCCCGACTTTC. Protein sequence: CSATTGTGANVPTF.

The chain carries TRBV5-1 and TRBJ2-7; TRBD1 aligns across 8 bases. The ends lost 7 bases at V and 7 bases at J; junction bases unmatched: 10. The CDR3 spans 13 residues. CDR1 SGHRS and CDR2 YFSETQ come from the germline V gene. The CDR3 protein is CASATGRGHEQYF. DNA of the CDR3: TGCGCCAGCGCAACGGGCAGGGGGCATGAGCAGTACTTC.

Comments on this clonotype: A read error may be the cause here, since a much bigger clone is one base away. J is TRBJ2-7 and V is TRBV4-2, with 11 bases fitting TRBD2. The J call may be wrong; the DNA end is better matched by TRBJ2-5. Germline V lookup: CDR1 LGHNA, CDR2 YNFKEQ. The CDR3 length is 15 residues. CDR3 sequence: CAGSLNSGGAGTQYF. The CDR3 DNA is TGTGCCGGCAGCCTCAATAGCGGGGGGGCCGGGACCCAGTACTTC.

This clonotype was found a few times. The chain is built from TRBV7-9 and TRBJ1-1, with D perhaps matching TRBD1 (5 bases). The V gene lost 4 bases and the J gene lost 3 bases, with 9 bases spanning the gap. This CDR3 has 13 amino acids. Germline CDR1 reads SEHNR; CDR2 reads FQNEAQ (reference sequence). The CDR3 loop reads CASSSGRDTEAFF. The CDR3 nucleotides are TGTGCCAGCAGCTCGGGACGGGACACTGAAGCTTTCTTT.